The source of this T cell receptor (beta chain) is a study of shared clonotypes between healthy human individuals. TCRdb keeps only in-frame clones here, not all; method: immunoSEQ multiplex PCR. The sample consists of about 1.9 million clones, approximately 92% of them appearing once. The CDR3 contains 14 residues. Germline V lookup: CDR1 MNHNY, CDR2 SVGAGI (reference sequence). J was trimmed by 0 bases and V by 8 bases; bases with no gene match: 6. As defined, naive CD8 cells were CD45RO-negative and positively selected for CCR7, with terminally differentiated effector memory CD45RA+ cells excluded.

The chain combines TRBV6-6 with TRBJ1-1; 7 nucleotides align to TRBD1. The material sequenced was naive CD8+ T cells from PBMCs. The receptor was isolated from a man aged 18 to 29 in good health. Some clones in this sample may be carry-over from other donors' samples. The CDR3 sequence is CASGNRGMNTEAFF. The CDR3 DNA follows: TGTGCCAGCGGGAACAGGGGAATGAACACTGAAGCTTTCTTT.